The TCR beta chain described here comes from a study of CD8 T cells in ankylosing spondylitis. TCRdb fed the 5' RACE reads into MiXCR, producing one record per CDR3 protein. Of approximately 300,000 distinct CDR3 sequences in the sample, 7% to 9% are singletons; the top ten hold about 14%. At least ten counts were recorded for this clonotype. Its antigen is still unknown. The CDR3 is 17 amino acids. Germline V gene sequence: CDR1 SEHNR, CDR2 FQNEAQ (reference sequence). Trimming cost V 5 bases and J 2 bases, with 19 bases left between them. Overall study results and limits: Blood from ankylosing spondylitis patients appeared to carry a characteristic roughly 8-variant TCR beta motif.

The chain recombines TRBV7-9 with TRBJ2-1, with D perhaps TRBD1 (5 bases). This receptor was obtained from a male donor with ankylosing spondylitis. The sequenced material came from blood, either unsorted or a sorted T cell fraction (not recorded which). CDR3 DNA sequence: TGTGCCAGCAGCCCCCGTAGGGTAGGGGTCGCCTACAATGAGCAGTTCTTC. Its translation is CASSPRRVGVAYNEQFF.